What follows describes a single TCR beta chain. This entry belongs to a study of shared clonotypes between healthy human individuals. TCRdb's copy holds only in-frame clones and misses some; the assay was immunoSEQ multiplex PCR. Seen here are around 2,000,000 clones, 95% observed once, and the top ten hold 0.13%. Looked up from germline, CDR1 is SEHNR and CDR2 is FQNEAQ (reference sequence). The CDR3 length is 15 residues. The junction had 8 bases not matched to a gene; V was cut back by 5 bases and J by 3 bases. This TCR came from a man aged 18 to 35 in good health. This chain connects TRBV7-9 to TRBJ1-2, with 8 bases that match TRBD1. Material for sequencing was naive CD4+ T cells sorted from blood. Subset noted: CD45RA+ positively selected. The CDR3 sequence: CASSGKTGAYYGYTF. The DNA of the CDR3 is TGTGCCAGCAGCGGAAAGACAGGGGCCTACTATGGCTACACCTTC.